This TCR beta chain was sequenced during a study of CD8 T cells in ankylosing spondylitis. Findings and caveats of the study: CD8+ disease-linked clones were present at relatively low frequencies in blood. Matched ankylosing spondylitis synovial fluid reportedly contained a significantly enriched population of disease-linked clones.

The germline CDR1 and CDR2 sequences are SGHAT and FQNNGV. Between the trimmed V and J ends, which lost 4 bases and 2 bases, there was a span of 14 bases. The length of the CDR3 is 16 residues. This clonotype was counted at least ten times. Its cognate antigen is unknown. Each TCR beta library was made by quantitative 5'-RACE that incorporated molecular barcodes. Using its own MiXCR run on the 5' RACE reads, TCRdb lists one record per CDR3 protein. The sample has about 240,000 distinct CDR3 sequences, over 8.5% seen once. The specimen was blood, either unsorted or a sorted T cell fraction (not recorded which). The chain joins TRBV11-2 to TRBJ2-2; D ambiguous. The receptor's source is a male donor with ankylosing spondylitis or in good health (not recorded which). The CDR3 sequence is CASSSVSRENTGELFF. The CDR3, as DNA: TGTGCCAGCAGCTCCGTGAGCAGAGAAAACACCGGGGAGCTGTTTTTT.